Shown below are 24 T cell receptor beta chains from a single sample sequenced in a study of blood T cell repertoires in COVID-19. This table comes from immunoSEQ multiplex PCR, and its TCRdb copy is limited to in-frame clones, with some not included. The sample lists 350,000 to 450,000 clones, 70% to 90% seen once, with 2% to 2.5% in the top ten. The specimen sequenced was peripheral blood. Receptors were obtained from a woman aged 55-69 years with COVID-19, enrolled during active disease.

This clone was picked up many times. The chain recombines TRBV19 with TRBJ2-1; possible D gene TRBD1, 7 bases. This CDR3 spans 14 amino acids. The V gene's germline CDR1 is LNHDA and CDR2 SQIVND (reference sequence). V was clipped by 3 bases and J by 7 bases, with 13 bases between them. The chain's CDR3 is CASSIGGRGNEQFF. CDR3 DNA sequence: TGTGCCAGTAGTATCGGGGGCAGGGGGAATGAGCAGTTCTTC.

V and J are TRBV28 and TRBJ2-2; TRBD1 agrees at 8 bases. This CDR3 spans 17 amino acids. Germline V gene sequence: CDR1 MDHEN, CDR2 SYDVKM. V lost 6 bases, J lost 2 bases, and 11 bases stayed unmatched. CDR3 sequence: CASSRQTGGANTGELFF. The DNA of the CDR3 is TGTGCCAGCAGCCGACAAACAGGGGGTGCTAACACCGGGGAGCTGTTTTTT.

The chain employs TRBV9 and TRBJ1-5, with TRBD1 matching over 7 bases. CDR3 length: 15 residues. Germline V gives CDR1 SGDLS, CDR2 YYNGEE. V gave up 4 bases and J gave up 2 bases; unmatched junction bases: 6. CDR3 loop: CASSRGTERNQPQHF. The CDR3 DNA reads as TGTGCCAGCAGCCGAGGGACAGAACGCAATCAGCCCCAGCATTTT.

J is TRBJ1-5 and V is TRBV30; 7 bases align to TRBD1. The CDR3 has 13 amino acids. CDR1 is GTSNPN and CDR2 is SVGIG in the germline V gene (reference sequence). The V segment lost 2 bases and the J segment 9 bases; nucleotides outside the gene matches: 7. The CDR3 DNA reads TGTGCCTGGAGTTTCCAGGGGGACCGGCCCCAGCATTTT. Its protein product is CAWSFQGDRPQHF.

The chain's CDR3 is CASSNWGQGGTIAKNIQYF. As DNA, the CDR3 is TGTGCCAGTAGTAATTGGGGACAGGGAGGGACAATAGCCAAAAACATTCAGTACTTC. V and J are TRBV19 and TRBJ2-4; 9 bases align to TRBD1. Germline V gene lookup returns CDR1 LNHDA and CDR2 SQIVND (reference sequence). Germline trimming cut 4 bases from V and 0 bases from J; bases unmatched to any gene: 13. CDR3 size: 19 residues. The full variable domain, with the rest looked up from reference TRBV19 and TRBJ2-4, is DGGITQSPKYLFRKEGQNVTLSCEQNLNHDAMYWYRQDPGQGLRLIYYSQIVNDFQKGDIAEGYSVSREKKESFPLTVTSAQKNPTAFYLCASSNWGQGGTIAKNIQYFGAGTRLSVL.

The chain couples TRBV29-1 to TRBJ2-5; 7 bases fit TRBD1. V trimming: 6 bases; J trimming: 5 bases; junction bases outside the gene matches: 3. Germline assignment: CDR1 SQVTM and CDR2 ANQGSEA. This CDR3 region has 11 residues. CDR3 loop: CSVTGWETQYF. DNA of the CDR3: TGCAGCGTGACAGGGTGGGAGACCCAGTACTTC.

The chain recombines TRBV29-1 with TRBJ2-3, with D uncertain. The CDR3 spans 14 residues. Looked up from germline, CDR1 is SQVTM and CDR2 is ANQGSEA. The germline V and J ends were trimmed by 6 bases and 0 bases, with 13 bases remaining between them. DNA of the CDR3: TGCAGCGTCCGCCGCGGCTCTAGCACAGATACGCAGTATTTT. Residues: CSVRRGSSTDTQYF.

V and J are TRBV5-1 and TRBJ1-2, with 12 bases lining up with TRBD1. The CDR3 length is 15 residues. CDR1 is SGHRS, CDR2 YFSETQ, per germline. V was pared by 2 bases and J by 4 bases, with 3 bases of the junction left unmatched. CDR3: CASSFGTGGSYGYTF. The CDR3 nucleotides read TGCGCCAGCAGCTTCGGGACAGGGGGCAGCTATGGCTACACCTTC.

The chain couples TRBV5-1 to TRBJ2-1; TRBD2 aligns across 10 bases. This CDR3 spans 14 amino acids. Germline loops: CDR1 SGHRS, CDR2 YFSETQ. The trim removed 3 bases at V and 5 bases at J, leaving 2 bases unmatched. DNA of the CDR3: TGCGCCAGCAGCTCTAGCGGGGGAAACAATGAGCAGTTCTTC. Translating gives CASSSSGGNNEQFF.

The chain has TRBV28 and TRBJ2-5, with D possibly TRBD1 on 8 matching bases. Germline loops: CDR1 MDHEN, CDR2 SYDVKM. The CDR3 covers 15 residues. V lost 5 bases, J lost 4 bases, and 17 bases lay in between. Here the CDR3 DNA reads TGTGCCAGCAGTCCTCGACAGGGGAGGGGAGAGACCCAGTACTTC. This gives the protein CASSPRQGRGETQYF.

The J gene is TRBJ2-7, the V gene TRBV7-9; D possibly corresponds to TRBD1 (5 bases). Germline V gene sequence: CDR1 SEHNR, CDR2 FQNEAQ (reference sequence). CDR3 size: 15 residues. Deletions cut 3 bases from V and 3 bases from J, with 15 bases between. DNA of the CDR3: TGTGCCAGCAGCTTCCGCAGCGTCGACAGCTACGAGCAGTACTTC. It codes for CASSFRSVDSYEQYF.

The CDR3 sequence: CASLYNEKLFF. The CDR3 nucleotides read TGTGCCAGTCTGTATAATGAAAAACTGTTTTTT. The chain is built from TRBV19 and TRBJ1-4; no clear D. Germline V gene data show CDR1 as LNHDA and CDR2 as SQIVND (reference sequence). V lost 8 bases and J 4 bases, leaving 5 bases between the germline ends. The CDR3 loop spans 11 amino acids.

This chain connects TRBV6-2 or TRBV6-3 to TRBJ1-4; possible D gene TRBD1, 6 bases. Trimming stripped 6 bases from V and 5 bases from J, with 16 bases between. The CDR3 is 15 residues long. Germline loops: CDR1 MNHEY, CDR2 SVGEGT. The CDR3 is CASSPRVQGNEKLFF. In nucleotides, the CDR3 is TGTGCCAGCAGCCCACGTGTCCAGGGGAATGAAAAACTGTTTTTT.

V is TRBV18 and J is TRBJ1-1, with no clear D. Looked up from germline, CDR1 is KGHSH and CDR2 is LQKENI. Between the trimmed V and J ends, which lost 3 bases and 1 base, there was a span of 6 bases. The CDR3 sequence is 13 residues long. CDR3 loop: CASSPFGNTEAFF. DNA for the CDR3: TGTGCCAGCTCACCCTTCGGGAACACTGAAGCTTTCTTT. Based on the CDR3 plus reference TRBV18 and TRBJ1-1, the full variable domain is NAGVMQNPRHLVRRRGQEARLRCSPMKGHSHVYWYRQLPEEGLKFMVYLQKENIIDESGMPKERFSAEFPKEGPSILRIQQVVRGDSAAYFCASSPFGNTEAFFGQGTRLTVV.

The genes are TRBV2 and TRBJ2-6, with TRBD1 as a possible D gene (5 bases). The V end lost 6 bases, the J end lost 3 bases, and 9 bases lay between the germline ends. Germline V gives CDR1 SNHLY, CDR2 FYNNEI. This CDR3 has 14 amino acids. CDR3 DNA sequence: TGTGCCAGCAGGGTCCAGGGTGGGGCCAACGTCCTGACTTTC. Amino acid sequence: CASRVQGGANVLTF.

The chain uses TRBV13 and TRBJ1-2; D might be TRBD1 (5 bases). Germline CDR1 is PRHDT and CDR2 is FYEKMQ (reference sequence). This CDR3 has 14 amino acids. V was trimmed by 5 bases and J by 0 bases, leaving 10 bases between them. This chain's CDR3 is CASSVRGANYGYTF. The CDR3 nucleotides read TGTGCCAGCAGCGTGCGGGGGGCTAACTATGGCTACACCTTC.

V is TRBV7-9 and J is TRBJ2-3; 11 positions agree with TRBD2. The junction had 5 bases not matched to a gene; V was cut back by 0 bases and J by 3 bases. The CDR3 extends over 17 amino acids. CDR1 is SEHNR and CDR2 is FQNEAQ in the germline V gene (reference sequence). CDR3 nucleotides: TGTGCCAGCAGCTTAGCGAGGGCTAGCGGGGGGACAGATACGCAGTATTTT. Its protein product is CASSLARASGGTDTQYF.

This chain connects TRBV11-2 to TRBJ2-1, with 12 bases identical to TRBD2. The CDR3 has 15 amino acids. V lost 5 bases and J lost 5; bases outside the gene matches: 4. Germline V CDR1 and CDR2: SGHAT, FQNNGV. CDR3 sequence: CASSELAGGNNEQFF. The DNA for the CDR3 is TGTGCCAGCAGCGAACTAGCGGGGGGCAACAATGAGCAGTTCTTC.

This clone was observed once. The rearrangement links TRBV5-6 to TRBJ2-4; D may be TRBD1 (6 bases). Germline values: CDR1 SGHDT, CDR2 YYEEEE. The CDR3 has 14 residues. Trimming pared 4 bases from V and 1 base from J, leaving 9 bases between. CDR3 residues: CASSQTGAKNIQYF. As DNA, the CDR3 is TGTGCCAGCAGCCAAACAGGGGCCAAAAACATTCAGTACTTC.

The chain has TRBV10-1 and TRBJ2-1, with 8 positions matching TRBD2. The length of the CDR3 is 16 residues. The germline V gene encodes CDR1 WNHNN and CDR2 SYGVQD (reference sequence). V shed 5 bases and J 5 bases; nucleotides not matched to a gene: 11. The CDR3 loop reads CASSTIGTSGHNEQFF. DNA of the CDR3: TGCGCCAGCAGTACCATCGGAACTAGCGGCCACAATGAGCAGTTCTTC.

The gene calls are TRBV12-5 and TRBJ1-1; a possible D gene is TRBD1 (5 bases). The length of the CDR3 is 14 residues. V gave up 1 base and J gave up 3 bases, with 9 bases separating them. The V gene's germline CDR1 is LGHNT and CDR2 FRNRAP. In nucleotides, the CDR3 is TGTGCTAGTGGTTTGGGGCAGGGTGACACTGAAGCTTTCTTT. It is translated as CASGLGQGDTEAFF.

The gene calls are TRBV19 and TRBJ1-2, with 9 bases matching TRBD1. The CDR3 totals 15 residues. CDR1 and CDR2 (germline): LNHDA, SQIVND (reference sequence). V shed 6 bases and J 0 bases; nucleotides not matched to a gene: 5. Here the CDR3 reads CASRSDRGANYGYTF. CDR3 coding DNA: TGTGCCAGTAGATCGGACAGGGGAGCTAACTATGGCTACACCTTC.

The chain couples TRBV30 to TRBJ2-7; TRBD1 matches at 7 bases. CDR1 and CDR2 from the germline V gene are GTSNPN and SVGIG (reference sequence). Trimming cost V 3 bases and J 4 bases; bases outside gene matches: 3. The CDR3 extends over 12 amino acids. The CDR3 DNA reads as TGTGCCTGGAGAAGGGGGCGATACGAGCAGTACTTC. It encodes CAWRRGRYEQYF.

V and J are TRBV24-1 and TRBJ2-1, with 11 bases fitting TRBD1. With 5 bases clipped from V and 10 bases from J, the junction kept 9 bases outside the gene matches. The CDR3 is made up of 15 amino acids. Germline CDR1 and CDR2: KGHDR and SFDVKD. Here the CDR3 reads CATSAGTGGEREQFF. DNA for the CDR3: TGTGCCACCAGTGCCGGGACAGGGGGGGAGAGGGAGCAGTTCTTC.